These T cell receptor beta chains were read from a single sample in a study of T-cell memory formation after mild COVID-19. TCRdb ran MiXCR on the 5' RACE reads and lists one entry per CDR3 protein. The table has about 560,000 distinct CDR3 sequences, approximately 21% seen once. The sample taken for sequencing was PBMCs or a T cell subset sorted from them (not recorded which). The receptors derive from an adult woman who had mild COVID-19 (a few samples of this study predate the infection). Cell type and time point are not known. Both conserved end residues are part of each CDR3. D genes are given only for firm matches. Some rows mark clone size as missing; the rest say once, few, many or name a class of expanded clone.

j_call d_call clone_size v_call cdr3_nt cdr3_aa
TRBJ1-1 TRBD1 . TRBV2 TGTGCCAGCACCGACCGGGGGACAGGGGTTATGAACACTGAAGCTTTCTTT CASTDRGTGVMNTEAFF
TRBJ2-7 . few TRBV27 TGTGCCAGCACTGACAAGGCGGACTACGAGCAGTACTTC CASTDKADYEQYF
TRBJ2-2 . . TRBV1 TGCACCAGCAGCAGAGGGGTCACCGGGGAGCTGTTTTTT CTSSRGVTGELFF
TRBJ2-3 TRBD2 . TRBV2 TGTGCCAGCCTCTCGGGTAGCGGGTACACAGATACGCAGTATTTT CASLSGSGYTDTQYF
TRBJ1-1 TRBD1 . TRBV29-1 TGCAGCGGAAACAGGGGCATGAACACTGAAGCTTTCTTT CSGNRGMNTEAFF
TRBJ2-1 TRBD2 . TRBV4-2 TGTGCCAGCAGCCAAGAAATCCCCCGACTAGCGGGAGGCGAGGAGCAGTTCTTC CASSQEIPRLAGGEEQFF
TRBJ1-2 TRBD1 few TRBV7-2 TGTGCCAGCAGCCCGGACAGGGGGCCTGGCTACACCTTC CASSPDRGPGYTF
TRBJ1-2 . . TRBV28 TGTGCCAGCAGTTTTGAACAGGATGCCTACACCTTC CASSFEQDAYTF
TRBJ1-2 TRBD1 . TRBV24-1 TGTGCCACCAGTGAGCCGGGACAGGGGGCGTCTGGCTACACCTTC CATSEPGQGASGYTF
TRBJ2-3 . many TRBV4-2 TGTGCCAGCACGCCGGTGGGGCAGGCGATTCGGTATTTT CASTPVGQAIRYF
TRBJ2-2 TRBD1 . TRBV11-2 TGTGCCAGCAGCCGAAACCGGGACAGGGGGCGCGCCGGGGAGCTGTTTTTT CASSRNRDRGRAGELFF
TRBJ1-1 TRBD1 . TRBV6-2/TRBV6-3 TGTGCCAGCAGACTGACAGGGGCGGGAAGGCGTAACACTGAAGCTTTCTTT CASRLTGAGRRNTEAFF
TRBJ2-2 . . TRBV7-9 TGTGCCAGCAGCGCCGCGGTAGGGACCTACACCGGGGAGCTGTTTTTT CASSAAVGTYTGELFF
TRBJ2-1 TRBD2 . TRBV7-6 TGTGCCAGCAGCCCCGCTACTAGCGCATCGGAACAGTTCTTC CASSPATSASEQFF
TRBJ2-1 . few TRBV6-6 TGTGCCACCGCCGGGGGACTCCTCTACCAGGATGAGCAGTTCTTC CATAGGLLYQDEQFF
TRBJ1-2 TRBD1 few TRBV3-1 TGTGCCAGCAGCCAAAACCGGGACAGCTTCAACTATGGCTACACCTTC CASSQNRDSFNYGYTF
TRBJ1-1 . . TRBV29-1 TGCAGCGTTGAAGATCAGCTTATCATGAACACTGAAGCTTTCTTT CSVEDQLIMNTEAFF
TRBJ2-2 TRBD1 . TRBV25-1 TGTGCCAGCAGTGCTGGACAGGGGGCTTTACCGAGGGAGGGACCGACCGGGGAGCTGTTTTTT CASSAGQGALPREGPTGELFF
TRBJ2-5 TRBD2 few TRBV20-1 TGCAGTGCTAGGGTGCAGGTGGCCGGGACTAGCGGGAGAACCCAGTACTTC CSARVQVAGTSGRTQYF
TRBJ1-2 . once TRBV29-1 TGCAGCGTTGGTGGAGGCTACACCTTC CSVGGGYTF
TRBJ1-6 . . TRBV25-1 TGTGCCAGCAGTCCGAGCTTGGGGCTATCACCCCTCCACTTT CASSPSLGLSPLHF
TRBJ1-5 . few TRBV9 TGTGCCAGCAGCGTCGGGGGGCTCGAGGATCAGCCCCAGCATTTT CASSVGGLEDQPQHF
TRBJ2-7 . few TRBV15 TGTGCCACCAGCAGAGAAAGAACCGTGATGGGCGAGCAGTACTTC CATSRERTVMGEQYF
TRBJ2-1 . . TRBV27 TGTGCCAGCAATGGACTGAGGCCCAATGAGCAGTTCTTC CASNGLRPNEQFF
TRBJ2-7 . few TRBV7-2 TGTGCCAGCAGCCTACTGGTGGTAGATCCTAACTACGAGCAGTACTTC CASSLLVVDPNYEQYF
TRBJ2-7 TRBD1 . TRBV24-1 TGTGCCACCAGTGATTTGGCGACAGGGAATTACGAGCAGTACTTC CATSDLATGNYEQYF
TRBJ1-3 . . TRBV30 TGTGCCTGGAGTGTACTGGGTAGAAGAAACACCATATATTTT CAWSVLGRRNTIYF
TRBJ2-1 TRBD2 . TRBV7-9 TGTGCCAGCAGACACACCCCTGCGGGGGTGGACAATGAGCAGTTCTTC CASRHTPAGVDNEQFF
TRBJ2-7 TRBD1 . TRBV5-1 TGCGCCAGCAGCCTGGCTGGGACAGGGTTCAACGAGCAGTACTTC CASSLAGTGFNEQYF
TRBJ1-5 . few TRBV7-9 TGTGCCAGCAGCTTAGAGGCAGGGATCCTCAGCAATCAGCCCCAGCATTTT CASSLEAGILSNQPQHF
TRBJ1-1 . . TRBV5-1 TGCGCCAGCAGCTTGGAAGGGGTTGGGACTGAAGCTTTCTTT CASSLEGVGTEAFF
TRBJ2-7 TRBD2 . TRBV5-1 TGCGCCAGCAGTCAGGACCTGTTCCCGGGACTAGCGGGGGTCGAGCAGTACTTC CASSQDLFPGLAGVEQYF
TRBJ2-2 . . TRBV12-3/TRBV12-4 TGTGCCAGCAGTCCCGTTGCGGCCACCGGGGAGCTGTTTTTT CASSPVAATGELFF
TRBJ1-6 . . TRBV3-1 TGTGCCAGCAGCCAAGTAAGATTTGCACCCCTCCACTTT CASSQVRFAPLHF
TRBJ2-2 TRBD2 few TRBV7-9 TGTGCCAGCAGCCCTACTAGCGGACCCACCGGGGAGCTGTTTTTT CASSPTSGPTGELFF
TRBJ2-1 . few TRBV6-6 TGTGCCAGCAGTCCCCTCGCCGGCAATGAGCAGTTCTTC CASSPLAGNEQFF
TRBJ2-3 TRBD1 . TRBV13 TGTGCCAGCAGCTTACCGACAGGGGGCACAGATACGCAGTATTTT CASSLPTGGTDTQYF